These T cell receptor beta chains were read from a single sample in a study of early T cells in non-severe SARS-CoV-2 infection. TCRdb called the 5' RACE reads again in MiXCR, with one record for every CDR3 protein. The sample has approximately 46,000 distinct CDR3 sequences, about a tenth seen once. Sequenced sample: whole blood. All receptors come from an adult who was a healthcare worker with PCR-confirmed SARS-CoV-2 infection or an uninfected control (not recorded which). The CDR3 runs from the conserved cysteine through the conserved F or W. The D gene is left open where the match is weak. Rows give clone size only sometimes, using once, few, many, or a class for an expanded clone.

v_call: TRBV5-6
j_call: TRBJ2-1
clone_size: many
d_call: TRBD2
cdr3_aa: CASSPGLAGGARKNNEQFF
cdr3_nt: TGTGCCAGCAGCCCGGGACTAGCGGGAGGCGCGAGAAAAAACAATGAGCAGTTCTTC

v_call: TRBV18
j_call: TRBJ1-3
clone_size: NA
d_call: NA
cdr3_aa: CASSPTETGNTIYF
cdr3_nt: TGTGCCAGCTCACCGACAGAAACTGGAAACACCATATATTTT

v_call: TRBV4-2
j_call: TRBJ2-5
clone_size: many
d_call: TRBD2
cdr3_aa: CASRRTSGDRTQYF
cdr3_nt: TGTGCCAGCAGGAGGACTAGCGGGGATCGGACCCAGTACTTC

v_call: TRBV13
j_call: TRBJ2-1
clone_size: NA
d_call: TRBD2
cdr3_aa: CASSFGLAGGMVYNEQFF
cdr3_nt: TGTGCCAGCAGCTTTGGACTAGCGGGAGGGATGGTATACAATGAGCAGTTCTTC

v_call: TRBV20-1
j_call: TRBJ2-1
clone_size: many
d_call: NA
cdr3_aa: CSARDRRLLYNEQFF
cdr3_nt: TGCAGTGCTAGAGATCGAAGACTACTCTACAATGAGCAGTTCTTC

v_call: TRBV7-3
j_call: TRBJ2-7
clone_size: many
d_call: TRBD2
cdr3_aa: CASSPNGRGPYEQYF
cdr3_nt: TGTGCCAGCAGCCCGAACGGGAGGGGACCCTACGAGCAGTACTTC

v_call: TRBV7-9
j_call: TRBJ1-3
clone_size: few
d_call: NA
cdr3_aa: CASSFGGTGNTIYF
cdr3_nt: TGTGCCAGCAGCTTTGGGGGAACTGGAAACACCATATATTTT

v_call: TRBV29-1
j_call: TRBJ2-3
clone_size: many
d_call: NA
cdr3_aa: CSVLGSPPTDTQYF
cdr3_nt: TGCAGCGTTCTTGGTAGCCCTCCCACAGATACGCAGTATTTT

v_call: TRBV29-1
j_call: TRBJ2-7
clone_size: few
d_call: TRBD1
cdr3_aa: CSVDAGTGQYEQYF
cdr3_nt: TGCAGCGTTGACGCCGGGACAGGACAGTACGAGCAGTACTTC

v_call: TRBV6-4
j_call: TRBJ1-5
clone_size: many
d_call: NA
cdr3_aa: CASSDSMGQPQHF
cdr3_nt: TGTGCCAGCAGTGACTCGATGGGTCAGCCCCAGCATTTT

v_call: TRBV5-5
j_call: TRBJ2-1
clone_size: many
d_call: NA
cdr3_aa: CASSLDPQDYNEQFF
cdr3_nt: TGTGCCAGCAGCTTGGATCCACAGGACTACAATGAGCAGTTCTTC

v_call: TRBV9
j_call: TRBJ1-5
clone_size: few
d_call: TRBD1
cdr3_aa: CASSLTGDYQPQHF
cdr3_nt: TGTGCCAGCAGCTTGACAGGGGATTATCAGCCCCAGCATTTT